This TCR beta chain was identified in a study of tumor-infiltrating lymphocytes in localized non-small cell lung cancer. Study information: The cohort mixed smokers and never-smokers, several histologies, and some post-neoadjuvant-chemotherapy samples. Study findings and constraints: T-cell fraction did not differ between immunotypes IM1 and IM2. TCRbeta sequencing showed higher T cell infiltration in tumors than uninvolved lung.

The table lists this clone with a few counts. Its antigen is currently unknown. The germline CDR1 and CDR2 sequences are LGHNA and YSLEER. Trimming left V 1 base short and J 4 bases short, with 15 bases between. This CDR3 contains 16 residues. Sequencing used immunoSEQ multiplex PCR; TCRdb keeps in-frame clones, though not all of them. Seen here are about 7,000 clones, 74% observed once, and the top ten hold roughly 6.9%. The sequencing sample was made of uninvolved lung tissue not adjacent to the tumor. The J gene is TRBJ2-3, the V gene TRBV4-3; D is uncertain. This sequence originates from a human donor with non-small cell lung cancer. This chain's CDR3 is CASSQAPGPPPDTQYF. The DNA of the CDR3 is TGCGCCAGCAGCCAAGCCCCAGGCCCCCCGCCAGATACGCAGTATTTT.